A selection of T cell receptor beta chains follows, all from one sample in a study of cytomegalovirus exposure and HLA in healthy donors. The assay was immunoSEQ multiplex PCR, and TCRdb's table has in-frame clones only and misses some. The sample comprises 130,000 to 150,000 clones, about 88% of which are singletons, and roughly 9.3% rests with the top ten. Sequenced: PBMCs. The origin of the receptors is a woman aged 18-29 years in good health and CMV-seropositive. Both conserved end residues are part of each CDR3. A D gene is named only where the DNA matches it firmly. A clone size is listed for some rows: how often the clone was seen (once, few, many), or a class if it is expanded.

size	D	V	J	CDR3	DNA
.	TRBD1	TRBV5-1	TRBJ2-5	CASSLAPTGVETQYF	TGCGCCAGCAGCTTGGCCCCGACAGGGGTGGAGACCCAGTACTTC
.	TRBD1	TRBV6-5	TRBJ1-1	CASSRQGAAEAFF	TGTGCCAGCAGTAGACAGGGGGCCGCTGAAGCTTTCTTT
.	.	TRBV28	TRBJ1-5	CASHRPYSNQPQHF	TGTGCCAGCCACAGGCCCTATAGCAATCAGCCCCAGCATTTT
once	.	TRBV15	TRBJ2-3	CATSSGRGRTDTQYF	TGTGCCACCAGCAGCGGGCGGGGTCGCACAGATACGCAGTATTTT
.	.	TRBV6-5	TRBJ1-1	CASSPGGTEAFF	TGTGCCAGCAGTCCTGGGGGGACTGAAGCTTTCTTT
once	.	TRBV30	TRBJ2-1	CAWKPTVYNEQFF	TGTGCCTGGAAGCCGACAGTTTACAATGAGCAGTTCTTC
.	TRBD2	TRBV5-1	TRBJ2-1	CASSATGTSGLNNEQFF	TGCGCCAGCAGCGCTACCGGGACTAGCGGGCTTAACAATGAGCAGTTCTTC
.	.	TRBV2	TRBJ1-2	CASLWEDYGYTF	TGTGCCAGTTTATGGGAGGACTATGGCTACACCTTC
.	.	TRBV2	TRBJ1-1	CARDGESENTEAFF	TGTGCCAGGGACGGGGAGTCGGAGAACACTGAAGCTTTCTTT
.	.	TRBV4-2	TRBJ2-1	CASSLHLGRNNEQFF	TGTGCCAGCAGCCTGCATCTGGGCCGTAACAATGAGCAGTTCTTC
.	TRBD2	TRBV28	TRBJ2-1	CASSFVSGGRDEQFF	TGTGCCAGCAGTTTTGTTAGCGGGGGCAGGGATGAGCAGTTCTTC
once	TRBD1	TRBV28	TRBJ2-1	CASRQGANNEQFF	TGTGCCAGCAGACAGGGGGCAAACAATGAGCAGTTCTTC
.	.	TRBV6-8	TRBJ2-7	CASSYSTLTSYEQYF	TGTGCCAGCAGTTACTCGACACTCACTTCCTACGAGCAGTACTTC
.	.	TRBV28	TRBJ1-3	CASSLAGSGNTIYF	TGTGCCAGCAGTTTAGCAGGGTCTGGAAACACCATATATTTT
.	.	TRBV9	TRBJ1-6	CASSVAETGNSPLHF	TGTGCCAGCAGCGTAGCTGAGACTGGTAATTCACCCCTCCACTTT
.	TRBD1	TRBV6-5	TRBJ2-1	CASEGTGDEQFF	TGTGCCAGCGAGGGGACAGGCGATGAGCAGTTCTTC
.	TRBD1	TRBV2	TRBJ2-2	CASSDNRGQGNTGELFF	TGTGCCAGCAGTGATAACAGGGGACAGGGGAACACCGGGGAGCTGTTTTTT
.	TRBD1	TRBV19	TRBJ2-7	CASSTLGTGSLDEQYF	TGTGCCAGTAGTACCCTCGGGACAGGGAGTTTGGACGAGCAGTACTTC
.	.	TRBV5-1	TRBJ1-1	CASSLGTGLNTEAFF	TGCGCCAGCAGCTTGGGTACAGGTTTGAACACTGAAGCTTTCTTT
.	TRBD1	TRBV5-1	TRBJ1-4	CASSARQGNEKLFF	TGCGCCAGCAGCGCCCGACAGGGGAATGAAAAACTGTTTTTT
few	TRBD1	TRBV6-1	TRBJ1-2	CASTMTGMEGYTF	TGTGCCAGCACTATGACAGGGATGGAAGGCTACACCTTC
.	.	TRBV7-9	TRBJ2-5	CASSLYWERETQYF	TGTGCCAGCAGCTTATATTGGGAGCGAGAGACCCAGTACTTC
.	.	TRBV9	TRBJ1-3	CASSPMTALSGNTIYF	TGTGCCAGCAGCCCAATGACAGCTCTCTCTGGAAACACCATATATTTT
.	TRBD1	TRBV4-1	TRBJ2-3	CASSQGDRVADTQYF	TGCGCCAGCAGCCAAGGTGACAGGGTCGCAGATACGCAGTATTTT
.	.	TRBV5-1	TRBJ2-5	CASSLGSGGAAQETQYF	TGCGCCAGCAGCTTGGGTTCGGGGGGCGCGGCGCAAGAGACCCAGTACTTC
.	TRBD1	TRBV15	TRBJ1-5	CATTTQGAVAWPQHF	TGTGCCACAACCACACAGGGGGCGGTAGCCTGGCCCCAGCATTTT
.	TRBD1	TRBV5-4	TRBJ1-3	CASSFPGQGAHPWGNTIYF	TGTGCCAGCAGCTTTCCGGGACAGGGGGCGCACCCATGGGGAAACACCATATATTTT
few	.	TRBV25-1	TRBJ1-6	CASSDGERSPLHF	TGTGCCAGCAGTGACGGAGAGAGGTCACCCCTCCACTTT
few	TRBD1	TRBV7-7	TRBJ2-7	CASSQDRGAYEQYF	TGTGCTAGCAGCCAGGACAGGGGGGCCTACGAGCAGTACTTC
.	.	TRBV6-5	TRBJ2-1	CASSYSVGNEQFF	TGTGCCAGCAGTTACTCCGTCGGGAATGAGCAGTTCTTC
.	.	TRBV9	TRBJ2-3	CASSVASTDTQYF	TGTGCCAGCAGCGTAGCTAGCACAGATACGCAGTATTTT
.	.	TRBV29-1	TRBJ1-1	CSVASSPNTEAFF	TGCAGCGTTGCCTCCTCCCCGAACACTGAAGCTTTCTTT
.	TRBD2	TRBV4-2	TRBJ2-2	CASSQRGQRGVGTGELFF	TGTGCCAGCAGCCAACGGGGCCAGCGGGGGGTTGGAACCGGGGAGCTGTTTTTT
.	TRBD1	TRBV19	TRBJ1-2	CASSTKGQFLYGYTF	TGTGCCAGTAGCACAAAGGGACAGTTCCTCTATGGCTACACCTTC
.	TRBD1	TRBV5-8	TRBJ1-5	CASSIGTGFNQPQHF	TGTGCCAGCAGCATCGGGACAGGGTTCAATCAGCCCCAGCATTTT
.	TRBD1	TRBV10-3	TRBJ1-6	CAASAGQGTSPLHF	TGTGCCGCTTCGGCGGGACAGGGGACTTCACCCCTCCACTTT
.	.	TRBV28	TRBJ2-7	CASSLQGYEQYF	TGTGCCAGCAGTCTACAGGGCTACGAGCAGTACTTC
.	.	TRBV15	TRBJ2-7	CATRTTRYEQYF	TGTGCCACCAGGACTACTCGCTACGAGCAGTACTTC
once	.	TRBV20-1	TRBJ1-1	CSATTNTEAFF	TGCAGTGCAACTACGAACACTGAAGCTTTCTTT
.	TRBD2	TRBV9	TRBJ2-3	CASSVGDSGGRTDTQYF	TGTGCCAGCAGCGTAGGAGATAGCGGGGGCCGCACAGATACGCAGTATTTT
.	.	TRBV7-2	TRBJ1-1	CASSQSDSSEAFF	TGTGCCAGCAGCCAATCGGACTCCAGCGAAGCTTTCTTT
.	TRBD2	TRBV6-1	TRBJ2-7	CASTRGNEQYF	TGTGCCAGCACGCGGGGGAACGAGCAGTACTTC
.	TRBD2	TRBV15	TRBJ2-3	CATSTGLSTDTQYF	TGTGCCACCAGCACGGGACTAAGCACAGATACGCAGTATTTT
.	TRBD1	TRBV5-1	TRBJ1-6	CASSLVGTGYNSPLHF	TGCGCCAGCAGCTTGGTTGGGACAGGGTATAATTCACCCCTCCACTTT
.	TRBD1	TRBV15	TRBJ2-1	CATSRDTGGSHNEQFF	TGTGCCACCAGCAGAGATACAGGGGGCTCTCACAATGAGCAGTTCTTC
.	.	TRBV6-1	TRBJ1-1	CASSANTGSTEAFF	TGTGCCAGCAGCGCAAACACAGGTAGCACTGAAGCTTTCTTT
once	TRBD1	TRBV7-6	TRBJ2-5	CASSRGQGAETQYF	TGTGCCAGCAGCCGAGGACAGGGGGCCGAGACCCAGTACTTC
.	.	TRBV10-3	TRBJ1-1	CAIKKRGLAEAFF	TGTGCCATCAAGAAGAGGGGGTTAGCTGAAGCTTTCTTT
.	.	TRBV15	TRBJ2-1	CATSRGPPEGNEQFF	TGTGCCACCAGCAGAGGCCCCCCCGAGGGCAATGAGCAGTTCTTC
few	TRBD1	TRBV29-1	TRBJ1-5	CSVGGTGVDQPQHF	TGCAGCGTTGGGGGGACAGGGGTGGATCAGCCCCAGCATTTT
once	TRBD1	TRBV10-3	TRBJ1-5	CAISESEWTGGSNQPQHF	TGTGCCATCAGTGAGTCGGAATGGACAGGGGGCAGTAATCAGCCCCAGCATTTT
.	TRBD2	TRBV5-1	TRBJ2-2	CASSTGPGSAGGELFF	TGCGCCAGCAGCACAGGACCGGGGTCAGCGGGAGGGGAGCTGTTTTTT
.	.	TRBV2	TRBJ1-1	CASSFGGGMGTEAFF	TGTGCCAGCAGTTTTGGGGGGGGCATGGGTACTGAAGCTTTCTTT
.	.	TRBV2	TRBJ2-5	CASPGHVGETQYF	TGTGCCAGTCCGGGACACGTGGGAGAGACCCAGTACTTC
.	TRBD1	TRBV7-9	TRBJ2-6	CASRFSTGDSGANVLTF	TGTGCCAGCAGATTCTCGACAGGGGATTCTGGGGCCAACGTCCTGACTTTC
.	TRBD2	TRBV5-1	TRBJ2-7	CASSSSGGGTYEQYF	TGCGCCAGCAGCTCTAGCGGGGGGGGCACCTACGAGCAGTACTTC
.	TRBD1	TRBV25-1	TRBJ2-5	CASSDPGQGIGKTQYF	TGTGCCAGCAGTGATCCGGGACAGGGGATAGGAAAGACCCAGTACTTC
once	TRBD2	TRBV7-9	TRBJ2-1	CASSSNQLAGGPNEQFF	TGTGCCAGCAGCTCCAATCAACTAGCGGGGGGTCCCAATGAGCAGTTCTTC
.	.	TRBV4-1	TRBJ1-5	CASSQDMGTHQPQHF	TGCGCCAGCAGCCAAGATATGGGGACTCATCAGCCCCAGCATTTT